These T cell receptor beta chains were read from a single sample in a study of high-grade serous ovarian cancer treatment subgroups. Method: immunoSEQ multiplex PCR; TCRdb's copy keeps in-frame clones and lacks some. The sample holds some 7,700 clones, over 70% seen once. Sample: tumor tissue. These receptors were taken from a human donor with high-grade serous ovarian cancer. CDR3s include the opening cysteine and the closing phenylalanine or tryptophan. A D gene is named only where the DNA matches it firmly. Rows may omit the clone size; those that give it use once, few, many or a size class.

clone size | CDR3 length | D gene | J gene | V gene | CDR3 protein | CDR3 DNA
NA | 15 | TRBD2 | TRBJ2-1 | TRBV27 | CASSLLAGVVNEQFF | TGTGCCAGCAGTCTTCTAGCGGGAGTTGTAAATGAGCAGTTCTTC
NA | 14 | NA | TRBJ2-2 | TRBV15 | CATSRETRTGELFF | TGTGCCACCAGCAGGGAAACTAGGACCGGGGAGCTGTTTTTT
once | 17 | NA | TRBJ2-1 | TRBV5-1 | CASSDGTGTYANNEQFF | TGCGCCAGCAGCGACGGAACCGGGACTTACGCTAACAATGAGCAGTTCTTC
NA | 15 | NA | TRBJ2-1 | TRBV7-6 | CASSLRGSVVDEQFF | TGTGCCAGCAGCCTTCGAGGTAGCGTTGTCGATGAGCAGTTCTTC
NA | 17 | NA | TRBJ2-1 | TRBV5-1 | CASSWHQGIGAYNEQFF | TGCGCCAGCAGCTGGCATCAGGGGATAGGGGCCTACAATGAGCAGTTCTTC
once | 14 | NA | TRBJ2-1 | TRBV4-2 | CASSQGDHQDEQFF | TGTGCCAGCAGCCAAGGTGACCACCAGGATGAGCAGTTCTTC
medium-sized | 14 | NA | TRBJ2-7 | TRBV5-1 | CASSLGQPAYEQYF | TGCGCCAGCAGCTTGGGACAGCCTGCCTACGAGCAGTACTTC
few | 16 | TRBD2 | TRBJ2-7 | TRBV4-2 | CASSQERGTSGYEQYF | TGTGCCAGCAGCCAAGAGAGAGGGACTAGCGGTTACGAGCAGTACTTC
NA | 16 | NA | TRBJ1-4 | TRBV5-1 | CASSSGPQATNEKLFF | TGCGCCAGCAGCAGCGGACCGCAGGCAACTAATGAAAAACTGTTTTTT
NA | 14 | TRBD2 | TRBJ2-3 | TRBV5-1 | CASSSGIWTDTQYF | TGCGCCAGCTCTAGCGGGATCTGGACAGATACGCAGTATTTT
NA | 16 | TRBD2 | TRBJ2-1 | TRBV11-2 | CASSLIRTSDYNEQFF | TGTGCCAGCAGCTTAATCAGGACTAGCGACTACAATGAGCAGTTCTTC
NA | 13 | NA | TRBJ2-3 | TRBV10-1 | CASNEGSTDTQYF | TGCGCCAGCAACGAGGGAAGCACAGATACGCAGTATTTT
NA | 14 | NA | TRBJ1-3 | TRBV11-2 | CASSSGPSGNTIYF | TGTGCCAGCAGCTCCGGACCCTCCGGAAACACCATATATTTT
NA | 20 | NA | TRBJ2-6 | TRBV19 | CASSISGEGGGVSGANVLTF | TGTGCCAGTAGTATAAGCGGAGAGGGAGGGGGGGTCTCTGGGGCCAACGTCCTGACTTTC
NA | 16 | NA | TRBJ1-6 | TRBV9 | CASSAHGSSYNSPLHF | TGTGCCAGCAGCGCCCACGGGAGCTCCTATAATTCACCCCTCCACTTT
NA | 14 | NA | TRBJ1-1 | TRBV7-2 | CASSPAGGRTEAFF | TGTGCCAGCAGCCCCGCGGGGGGGCGGACTGAAGCTTTCTTT
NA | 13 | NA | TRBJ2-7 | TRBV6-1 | CATNRGQSYEQYF | TGTGCCACGAATCGAGGACAGTCCTACGAGCAGTACTTC
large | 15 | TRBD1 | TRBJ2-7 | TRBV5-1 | CASSLEGQGWYEQYF | TGCGCCAGCAGCTTGGAGGGACAGGGATGGTACGAGCAGTACTTC
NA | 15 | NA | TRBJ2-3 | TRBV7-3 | CASSLTYSSTDTQYF | TGTGCCAGCAGCTTAACGTACTCTAGCACAGATACGCAGTATTTT
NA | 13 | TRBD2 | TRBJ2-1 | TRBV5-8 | CASSLSLADLKFF | TGTGCCAGCAGCTTGTCACTAGCGGATCTAAAGTTCTTC
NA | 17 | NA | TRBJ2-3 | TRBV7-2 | CASSLVWAGHLTDTQYF | TGTGCCAGCAGCTTAGTTTGGGCGGGACACCTCACAGATACGCAGTATTTT
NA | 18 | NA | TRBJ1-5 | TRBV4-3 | CASSQDFRAGHLDQPQHF | TGCGCCAGCAGCCAAGATTTTCGGGCTGGGCATCTGGATCAGCCCCAGCATTTT
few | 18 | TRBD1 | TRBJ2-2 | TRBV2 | CASSEDNPGQGSVGELFF | TGTGCCAGCAGTGAAGACAACCCGGGACAGGGGAGTGTCGGGGAGCTGTTTTTT
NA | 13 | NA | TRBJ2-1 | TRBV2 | CASTPRANAWQFF | TGTGCCAGCACCCCAAGGGCCAACGCTTGGCAGTTCTTC
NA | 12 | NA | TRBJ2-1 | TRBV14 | CASSKHAVEQFF | TGTGCCAGCAGCAAACATGCGGTTGAGCAGTTCTTC